Following are 8 T cell receptor beta chains from one sample sequenced in a study of cytomegalovirus exposure and HLA in healthy donors. Sequencing used immunoSEQ multiplex PCR; TCRdb keeps in-frame clones, though not all of them. Of around 94,000 clones listed, around 96% are singletons. Material: PBMCs. These receptors all come from a woman between 18 and 30 years old in good health and CMV-seronegative.

V is TRBV6-5 and J is TRBJ1-1, with D hard to call. Per the germline V gene, CDR1 is MNHEY and CDR2 is SVGAGI. V lost 0 bases, J lost 3 bases, and 8 bases lay in between. There are 14 residues in the CDR3. CDR3 amino acids: CASSYSSSYTEAFF. CDR3 in DNA: TGTGCCAGCAGTTACTCGAGTAGCTACACTGAAGCTTTCTTT.

The V call is TRBV5-4, the J call TRBJ2-1; 10 bases line up with TRBD2. After removal of 1 base from V and 6 bases from J, the junction contained 4 bases not matched to a gene. The germline CDR1 and CDR2 sequences are SGHNT and YYREEE (reference sequence). This CDR3 comprises 15 residues. The chain's CDR3 is CASSLIAGGINEQFF. In nucleotides, the CDR3 is TGTGCCAGCAGCTTGATAGCGGGAGGAATCAATGAGCAGTTCTTC.

The V and J genes are TRBV2 and TRBJ2-7; weak D call: TRBD1 (6 bases). The V and J ends lost 5 bases and 3 bases respectively, with 14 bases between them. From germline, CDR1 is SNHLY and CDR2 FYNNEI. The CDR3 is 14 amino acids. Here the CDR3 reads CASSRQDISYEQYF. In DNA, the CDR3 is TGTGCCAGCAGTAGACAGGACATTAGCTACGAGCAGTACTTC. The full variable domain, rest sourced from reference TRBV2 and TRBJ2-7, is EPEVTQTPSHQVTQMGQEVILRCVPISNHLYFYWYRQILGQKVEFLVSFYNNEISEKSEIFDDQFSVERPDGSNFTLKIRSTKLEDSAMYFCASSRQDISYEQYFGPGTRLTVT.

This clone showed up just once. V gene TRBV27 combines with J gene TRBJ1-2, with TRBD1 matching over 12 bases. Germline V gene lookup returns CDR1 MNHEY and CDR2 SMNVEV (reference sequence). The CDR3 has 15 residues. With 4 bases clipped from V and 8 bases from J, the junction kept 8 bases outside the gene matches. CDR3 protein: CASSSGTGGAGGYTF. The CDR3 DNA reads TGTGCCAGCAGTTCGGGGACAGGGGGCGCGGGAGGCTACACCTTC.

The chain links TRBV6-6 to TRBJ1-1; TRBD1 matches at 7 bases. Trimming removed 6 bases from V and 0 bases from J; junction bases left unmatched: 4. The CDR3 is 14 residues long. Germline CDR1 reads MNHNY; CDR2 reads SVGAGI (reference sequence). The CDR3 is CASRGQNVNTEAFF. CDR3 nucleotide sequence: TGTGCCAGCAGGGGACAGAACGTGAACACTGAAGCTTTCTTT.

J is TRBJ2-3 and V is TRBV9; 9 bases fit TRBD2. The CDR3 has 20 amino acids. With 2 bases clipped from V and 0 bases from J, the junction kept 16 bases outside the gene matches. CDR1 is SGDLS and CDR2 is YYNGEE in the germline V gene. The CDR3 protein is CASSVHPSGLASRSTDTQYF. CDR3 nucleotides: TGTGCCAGCAGCGTCCACCCGTCGGGACTAGCTAGTCGAAGCACAGATACGCAGTATTTT.

This chain uses TRBV11-3 with TRBJ1-1, with 9 bases lining up with TRBD1. The germline V gene encodes CDR1 SGHNT and CDR2 YENEEA. The CDR3 is made up of 14 amino acids. Trimming at V came to 4 bases and at J to 3 bases, leaving 3 bases not matched to a gene. Here the CDR3 DNA reads TGTGCCAGCAGCTCGGGACAGGGAGACACTGAAGCTTTCTTT. Encoded protein: CASSSGQGDTEAFF.

The chain joins TRBV12-5 to TRBJ2-5, with TRBD2 matching over 11 bases. The CDR3 has 17 residues. Germline-derived CDR1 and CDR2 are LGHNT and FRNRAP. V shed 5 bases and J 4 bases; nucleotides not matched to a gene: 12. CDR3: CASGRPTDTSGGETQYF. In nucleotides, the CDR3 is TGTGCTAGTGGTCGACCTACCGATACTAGCGGGGGAGAGACCCAGTACTTC. Full variable domain (outside the CDR3, taken from reference TRBV12-5 and TRBJ2-5): DARVTQTPRHKVTEMGQEVTMRCQPILGHNTVFWYRQTMMQGLELLAYFRNRAPLDDSGMPKDRFSAEMPDATLATLKIQPSEPRDSAVYFCASGRPTDTSGGETQYFGPGTRLLVL.